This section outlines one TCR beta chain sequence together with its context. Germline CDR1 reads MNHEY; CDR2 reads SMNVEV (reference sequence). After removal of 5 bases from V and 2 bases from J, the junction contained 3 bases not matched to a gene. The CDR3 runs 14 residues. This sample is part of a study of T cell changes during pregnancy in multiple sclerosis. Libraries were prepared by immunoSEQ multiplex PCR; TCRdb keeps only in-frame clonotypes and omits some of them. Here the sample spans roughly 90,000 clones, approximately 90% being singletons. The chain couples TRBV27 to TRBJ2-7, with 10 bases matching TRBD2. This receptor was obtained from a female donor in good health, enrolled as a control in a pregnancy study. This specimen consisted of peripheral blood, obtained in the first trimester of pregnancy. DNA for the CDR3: TGTGCCAGCAGTCGGACTAGCGGTGCCTACGAGCAGTACTTC. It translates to CASSRTSGAYEQYF.